Shown below are 19 T cell receptor beta chains from a single sample sequenced in a study of identical twins' blood T cells. TCRdb re-called the 5' RACE reads through MiXCR, storing one row per CDR3 protein. This table holds fewer than 450,000 distinct CDR3 sequences, about 28% found once. Sequences were obtained from PBMCs. The receptors derive from a woman between 18 and 55 years old in good health.

The J gene is TRBJ1-5, the V gene TRBV20-1; TRBD1 matches at 7 bases. CDR3 length equals 14 residues. Germline V lookup: CDR1 DFQATT, CDR2 SNEGSKA (reference sequence). V lost 1 base and J lost 4; bases outside the gene matches: 4. In DNA, the CDR3 is TGCAGTGCTAGAGGGGACAGACCTAATCAGCCCCAGCATTTT. Encoded protein: CSARGDRPNQPQHF.

This clonotype was seen repeatedly, ten times or more. The CDR3 coding sequence is TGTGCCAGCAGTTTATCAGGACAGGGGGATAATTCACCCCTCCACTTT. Translation: CASSLSGQGDNSPLHF. J is TRBJ1-6 and V is TRBV27, with 10 nucleotides matching TRBD1. The length of the CDR3 is 16 residues. Germline CDR1 reads MNHEY; CDR2 reads SMNVEV (reference sequence). With 0 bases clipped from V and 5 bases from J, the junction kept 1 base outside the gene matches.

This clonotype was seen many times. This chain uses TRBV4-2 with TRBJ1-5; D may be TRBD1 (5 bases). V lost 3 bases, J lost 6 bases, and 18 bases lay in between. This CDR3 has 16 residues. Germline values: CDR1 LGHNA, CDR2 YNFKEQ. CDR3 region: CASSHDLGEGGQPQHF. The CDR3 coding sequence is TGTGCCAGCAGCCATGACCTGGGGGAAGGAGGTCAGCCCCAGCATTTT.

This clonotype was observed a handful of times. The rearrangement joins TRBV5-1 to TRBJ2-1; D possibly matches TRBD1 or TRBD2 (5 bases each). There are 14 residues in the CDR3. CDR1 and CDR2 from the germline V gene are SGHRS and YFSETQ. V was trimmed by 4 bases and J by 9 bases, leaving 17 bases between them. CDR3 nucleotides: TGCGCCAGCAGCCCGTGGGGGATAGCAGTTGAGCAGTTCTTC. Protein sequence: CASSPWGIAVEQFF.

V gene TRBV20-1 combines with J gene TRBJ2-3, with 12 bases aligning to TRBD2. Germline CDR1 reads DFQATT; CDR2 reads SNEGSKA (reference sequence). The CDR3 loop spans 14 amino acids. V lost 5 bases, J lost 2 bases, and 2 bases stayed unmatched. The CDR3 nucleotides read TGCAGTGCTCGGACTAGCGGGAACACAGATACGCAGTATTTT. It is translated as CSARTSGNTDTQYF.

This clonotype came up a few times. V usage is TRBV19 and J usage is TRBJ1-5, with D perhaps TRBD1 (5 bases). Germline V lookup: CDR1 LNHDA, CDR2 SQIVND (reference sequence). The CDR3 is 16 residues long. V shed 7 bases and J shed 2 bases, with 18 bases lying between them. CDR3 DNA: TGTGCCAGTACCACTAGGGTCCAGGGTGGCAATCAGCCCCAGCATTTT. It is translated as CASTTRVQGGNQPQHF.

The chain has TRBV20-1 and TRBJ2-7, with D unclear. Germline V gives CDR1 DFQATT, CDR2 SNEGSKA (reference sequence). CDR3 length: 12 amino acids. V dropped 1 base and J dropped 6 bases, with 10 bases sitting between them. CDR3 in DNA: TGCAGTGCTAGAGGAATCCTCTGCGAGCAGTACTTC. It yields the protein CSARGILCEQYF.

J is TRBJ1-4 and V is TRBV29-1; D ambiguous. The CDR3 loop spans 10 amino acids. Trimming cost V 4 bases and J 5 bases, with 2 bases left between them. CDR1 and CDR2 (germline): SQVTM, ANQGSEA. The CDR3 DNA is TGCAGCGTTGTGAATGAAAAACTGTTTTTT. Its protein is CSVVNEKLFF. Supplemented by reference TRBV29-1 and TRBJ1-4, the full variable domain reads SAVISQKPSRDICQRGTSLTIQCQVDSQVTMMFWYRQQPGQSLTLIATANQGSEATYESGFVIDKFPISRPNLTFSTLTVSNMSPEDSSIYLCSVVNEKLFFGSGTQLSVL.

This clonotype has ten or more counts. J is TRBJ1-4 and V is TRBV11-2; D gene unclear. CDR3 length equals 13 residues. Germline V gives CDR1 SGHAT, CDR2 FQNNGV. V lost 5 bases, J lost 8 bases, and 12 bases lay in between. CDR3 nucleotides: TGTGCCAGCAGCCTTCAATTGAGGGAAAAACTGTTTTTT. This sequence encodes CASSLQLREKLFF.

In this sample, this clonotype turned up a few times. The J gene is TRBJ2-4, the V gene TRBV18; possibly TRBD2 for D (5 bases). The CDR3 length is 13 residues. Trimming left V 0 bases short and J 9 bases short, with 9 bases between. Per germline, CDR1 KGHSH and CDR2 LQKENI. The CDR3: CASSPPERVIQYF. DNA of the CDR3: TGTGCCAGCTCACCACCAGAGAGGGTCATTCAGTACTTC.

The gene calls are TRBV20-1 and TRBJ1-2; D remains unclear. Germline V CDR1 and CDR2: DFQATT, SNEGSKA (reference sequence). This CDR3 region has 12 residues. V lost 1 base and J lost 7, with 10 bases in between. The CDR3 bases are TGCAGTGCTAGAGCGCCCGCTGGTGGCTACACCTTC. Its protein product is CSARAPAGGYTF.

The V and J genes are TRBV7-2 and TRBJ1-5, with D hard to call. CDR3 length: 17 amino acids. Germline lookup yields CDR1 SGHTA and CDR2 FQGNSA. V dropped 2 bases and J dropped 2 bases, with 16 bases sitting between them. Here the CDR3 DNA reads TGTGCCAGCAGCTTACTCCCCGACTCTGCTGGCAATCAGCCCCAGCATTTT. Its translation is CASSLLPDSAGNQPQHF.

This clonotype was picked up a small number of times. The V and J genes are TRBV9 and TRBJ1-2; a weak D match, TRBD1 (5 bases). Trimming left V 3 bases short and J 2 bases short, with 5 bases between. Per the germline V gene, CDR1 is SGDLS and CDR2 is YYNGEE. CDR3 length equals 12 residues. DNA of the CDR3: TGTGCCAGCAGCGCAGGGAACTATGGCTACACCTTC. Translation: CASSAGNYGYTF.

This clonotype was found many times. The chain combines TRBV20-1 with TRBJ1-5; 7 nucleotides agree with TRBD1. The CDR3 is 12 amino acids. Trimming removed 4 bases from V and 6 bases from J; junction bases left unmatched: 3. CDR1 and CDR2 (germline): DFQATT, SNEGSKA (reference sequence). DNA of the CDR3: TGCAGTGCTAAGACAGGGCTTCAGCCCCAGCATTTT. Translated: CSAKTGLQPQHF.

Comments on this clonotype: Sequence at one end of the junction differs from germline and may be a read error. This chain joins TRBV5-5 and TRBJ1-1, with D maybe TRBD1 (5 bases). The CDR3 has 16 residues. Germline assignment: CDR1 SGHKS and CDR2 YYEKEE (reference sequence). CDR3: CACSLGRWGLNTEAFF. CDR3 DNA sequence: TGTGCCTGCAGCCTGGGGCGGTGGGGACTGAACACTGAAGCTTTCTTT.

V usage is TRBV30 and J usage is TRBJ1-1; no clear D. This CDR3 has 12 amino acids. Trimming removed 3 bases at V and 6 bases at J, with 11 bases between. CDR1 and CDR2 (germline): GTSNPN, SVGIG (reference sequence). The CDR3, as DNA: TGTGCCTGGAGGACCCAGAGCGCTGAAGCTTTCTTT. Translation gives CAWRTQSAEAFF.

The chain employs TRBV7-6 and TRBJ1-1, with a weak D call TRBD1 (5 bases). CDR3 length equals 14 residues. Trimming took off 3 bases at V and 8 bases at J, with 16 bases between the two ends. Germline V lookup: CDR1 SGHVS, CDR2 FNYEAQ. Here the CDR3 reads CASSLSARATEAFF. The CDR3 DNA sequence: TGTGCCAGCAGCTTGTCGGCCAGGGCAACCGAAGCTTTCTTT.

This clonotype was recorded at least ten times. The chain employs TRBV5-1 and TRBJ2-1; D may be TRBD1 (5 bases). Deletions cut 0 bases from V and 0 bases from J, with 7 bases between. This CDR3 contains 15 residues. Germline CDR1 and CDR2: SGHRS and YFSETQ. Written as DNA, the CDR3 is TGCGCCAGCAGCTTGGAGGGGCGCTCCTACAATGAGCAGTTCTTC. Translated: CASSLEGRSYNEQFF.

This clonotype was seen repeatedly, ten times or more. The rearrangement joins TRBV2 to TRBJ1-5; D is unclear. The CDR3 covers 14 residues. V gave up 3 bases and J gave up 5 bases, with 11 bases separating them. CDR1 and CDR2 (germline): SNHLY, FYNNEI. Written as DNA, the CDR3 is TGTGCCAGCAGTGATTGGGGAAGGGATCAGCCCCAGCATTTT. Residues: CASSDWGRDQPQHF.